Here is one TCR beta chain with its context. Reverse transcription used about 0.45 to 1 ug RNA and random hexamers. By means of immunoSEQ multiplex PCR, TCR beta CDR3 spanning 54 Vbeta and 13 Jbeta underwent amplification. TCRdb fed the immunoSEQ multiplex PCR reads into MiXCR, producing one record per CDR3 protein. The sample holds approximately 150,000 distinct CDR3 sequences, approximately 94% seen once. The sample belongs to a study of CD8 T cells in Susac syndrome. The germline V gene encodes CDR1 LGHNA and CDR2 YNFKEQ. Trimming removed 1 base at V and 5 bases at J, with 6 bases between. The CDR3 runs to 12 residues. TCR beta was sequenced from blood CD8+ and CD4+ T cells. Through negative isolation, CD4+ and CD8+ T cells were obtained, while TEMRA cells were enriched using FACS.

V is TRBV4-2 and J is TRBJ2-7; TRBD1 or TRBD2 may be the D gene (5 bases each). This sequence originates from a human donor with multiple sclerosis. The sequenced material came from CD4+ T cells from PBMCs. The CDR3 is CASSQGDHEQYF. The CDR3 DNA reads as TGTGCCAGCAGCCAAGGGGACCACGAGCAGTACTTC.